A single TCR beta chain is shown here with its context. These data come from a study of cytomegalovirus exposure and HLA in healthy donors. The repertoire was sequenced with immunoSEQ multiplex PCR; TCRdb's copy has only in-frame clones and lacks some. The sample lists some 250,000 clones, approximately 86% seen once, with 0.95% to 1.5% in the top ten. Germline CDR1 reads GTSNPN; CDR2 reads SVGIG (reference sequence). The CDR3 is made up of 14 amino acids. V gave up 0 bases and J gave up 6 bases, with 15 bases separating them. The V and J genes are TRBV30 and TRBJ2-7, with D perhaps matching TRBD2 (7 bases). Sample: PBMCs. This clonotype was obtained from a woman aged 30 to 39 in good health and CMV-seropositive. The CDR3 region has the DNA TGTGCCTGGAGTGTACAGGGACTATCGGCCGAGCAGTACTTC. It encodes CAWSVQGLSAEQYF.